This TCR beta chain came from a study of regulatory T cells in long-lasting Graves disease. About the research overall: To qualify as persistent, Graves' disease required over 5 years of antithyroid drugs with positive TSH receptor antibodies. Study-wide findings and caveats: Researchers reported studying only peripheral blood, not thyroid tissue.

Regarding time point: persistent/refractory GD, antithyroid drugs over 5 years with positive TRAb. The TCR library was made from RNA extracted from PBMCs. Concerning this clonotype: No antigen is known for it. This may be a read error: a much more frequent sequence differs by one nucleotide.

The CDR3 has 14 residues. In building TCR beta libraries, iRepertoire HTBI primers were used together with Arm-PCR of CDR3 regions. In TCRdb, the multiplex PCR reads were re-called with MiXCR into one record per CDR3 protein. Of approximately 470,000 distinct CDR3 sequences in the sample, roughly 20% are singletons; the top ten hold 6.5% to 10%. The TCR originated in a female donor with Graves disease. The sample consisted of peripheral blood mononuclear cells (PBMCs), taken when the disease was refractory, from a patient treated with antithyroid drugs. This chain links TRBV12-3 or TRBV12-4 with TRBJ2-7, with 11 bases lining up with TRBD1. The CDR3: CVSSVDRGRPEQYF. The CDR3 nucleotides read TGTGTCAGCAGTGTGGACAGGGGGCGTCCCGAGCAGTACTTC.